The sequence of this T cell receptor beta chain was determined in a study of cytomegalovirus exposure and HLA in healthy donors. Study as a whole: There were 350 to 400 genotyped donors. Of these, 81% fell in the genetic ancestry cluster associated with self-reported Caucasian donors.

Vbeta (60) and Jbeta (13) primers were used in the PCR. The table came from immunoSEQ multiplex PCR; TCRdb's copy has only in-frame clones and leaves some out. Of under 200,000 clones in the sample, around 67% were seen once. Overall study results and limits: Later examination showed HLA-associated TCR beta chains had greater clonal expansion than equally common others. Reported performance of the classifier showed diagnosis of cytomegalovirus status with high specificity and sensitivity. Only CMV serostatus was available as immune exposure information.

In germline, CDR1 is LNHDA, CDR2 SQIVND (reference sequence). The CDR3 length is 14 residues. Between the trimmed V and J ends, which lost 6 bases and 6 bases, there was a span of 12 bases. With regard to this clone: Its target is unknown.

The V gene is TRBV19, the J gene TRBJ1-6, with D perhaps TRBD1 (6 bases). Sequencing input: PBMCs. The receptor was isolated from a young woman in good health and CMV-seropositive. Here the CDR3 DNA reads TGTGCCAGTAGAACAGGGATTGTTAATTCACCCCTCCACTTT. This sequence encodes CASRTGIVNSPLHF.